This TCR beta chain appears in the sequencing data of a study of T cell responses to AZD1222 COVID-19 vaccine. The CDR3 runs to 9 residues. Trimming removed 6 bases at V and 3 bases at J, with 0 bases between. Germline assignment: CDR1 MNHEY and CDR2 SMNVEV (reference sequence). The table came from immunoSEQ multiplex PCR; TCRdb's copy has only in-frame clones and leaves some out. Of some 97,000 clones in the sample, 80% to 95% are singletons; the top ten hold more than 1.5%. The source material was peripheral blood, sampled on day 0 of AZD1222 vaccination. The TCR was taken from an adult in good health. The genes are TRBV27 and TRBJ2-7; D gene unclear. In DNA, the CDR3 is TGTGCCAGCAGCTACGAGCAGTACTTC. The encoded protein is CASSYEQYF.